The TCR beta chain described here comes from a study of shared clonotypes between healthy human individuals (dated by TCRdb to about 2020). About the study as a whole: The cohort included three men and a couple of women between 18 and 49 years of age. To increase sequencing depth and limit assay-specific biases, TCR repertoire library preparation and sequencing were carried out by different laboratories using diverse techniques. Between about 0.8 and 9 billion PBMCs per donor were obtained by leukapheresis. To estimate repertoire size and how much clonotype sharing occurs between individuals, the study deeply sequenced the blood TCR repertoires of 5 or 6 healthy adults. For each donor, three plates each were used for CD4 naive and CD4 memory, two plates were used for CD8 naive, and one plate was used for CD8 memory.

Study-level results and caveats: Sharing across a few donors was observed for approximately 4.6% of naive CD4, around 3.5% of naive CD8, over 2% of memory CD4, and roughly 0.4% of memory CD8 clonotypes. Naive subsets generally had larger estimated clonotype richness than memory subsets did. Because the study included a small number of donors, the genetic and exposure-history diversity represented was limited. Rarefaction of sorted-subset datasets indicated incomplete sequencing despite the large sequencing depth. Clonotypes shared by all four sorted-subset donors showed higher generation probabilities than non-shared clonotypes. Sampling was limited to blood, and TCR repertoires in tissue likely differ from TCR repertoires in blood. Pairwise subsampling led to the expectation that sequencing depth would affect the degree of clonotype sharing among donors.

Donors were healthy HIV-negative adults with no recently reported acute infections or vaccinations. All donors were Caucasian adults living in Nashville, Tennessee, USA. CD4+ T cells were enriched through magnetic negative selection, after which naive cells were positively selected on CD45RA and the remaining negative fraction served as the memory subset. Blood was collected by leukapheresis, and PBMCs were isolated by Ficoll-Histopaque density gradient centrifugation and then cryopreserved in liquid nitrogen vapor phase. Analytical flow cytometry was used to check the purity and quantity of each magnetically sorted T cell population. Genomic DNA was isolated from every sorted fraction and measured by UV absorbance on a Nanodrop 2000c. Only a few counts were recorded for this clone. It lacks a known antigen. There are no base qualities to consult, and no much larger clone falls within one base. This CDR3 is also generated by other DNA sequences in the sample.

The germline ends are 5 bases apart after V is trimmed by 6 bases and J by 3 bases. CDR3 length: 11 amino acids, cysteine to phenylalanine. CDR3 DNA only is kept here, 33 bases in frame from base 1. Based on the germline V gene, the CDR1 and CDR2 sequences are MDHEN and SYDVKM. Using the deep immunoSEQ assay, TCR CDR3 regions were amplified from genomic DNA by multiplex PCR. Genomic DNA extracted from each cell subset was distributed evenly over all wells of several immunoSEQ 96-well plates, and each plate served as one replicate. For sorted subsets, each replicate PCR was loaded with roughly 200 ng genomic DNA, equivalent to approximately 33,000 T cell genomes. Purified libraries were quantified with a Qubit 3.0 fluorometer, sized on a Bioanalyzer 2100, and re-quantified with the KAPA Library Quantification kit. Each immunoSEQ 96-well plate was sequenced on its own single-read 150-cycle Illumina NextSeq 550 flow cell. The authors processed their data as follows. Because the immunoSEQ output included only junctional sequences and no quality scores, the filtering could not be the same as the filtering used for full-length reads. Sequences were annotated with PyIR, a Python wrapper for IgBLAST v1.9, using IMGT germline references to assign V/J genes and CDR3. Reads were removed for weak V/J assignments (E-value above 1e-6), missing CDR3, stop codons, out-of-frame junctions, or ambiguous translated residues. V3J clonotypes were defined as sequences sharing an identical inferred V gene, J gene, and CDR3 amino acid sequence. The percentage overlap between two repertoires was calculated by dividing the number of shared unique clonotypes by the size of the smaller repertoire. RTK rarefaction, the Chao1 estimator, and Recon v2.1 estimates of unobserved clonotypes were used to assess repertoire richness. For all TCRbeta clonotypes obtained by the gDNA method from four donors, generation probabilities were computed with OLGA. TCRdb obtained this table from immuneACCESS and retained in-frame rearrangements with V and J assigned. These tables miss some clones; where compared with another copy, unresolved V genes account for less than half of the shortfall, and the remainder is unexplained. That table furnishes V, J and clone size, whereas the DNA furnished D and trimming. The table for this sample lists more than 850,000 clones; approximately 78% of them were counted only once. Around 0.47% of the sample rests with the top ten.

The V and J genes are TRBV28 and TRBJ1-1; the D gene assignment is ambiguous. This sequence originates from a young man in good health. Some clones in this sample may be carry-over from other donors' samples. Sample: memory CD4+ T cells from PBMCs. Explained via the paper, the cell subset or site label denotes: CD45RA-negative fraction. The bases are TGTGCCAGCAGCACCTACACTGAAGCTTTCTTT. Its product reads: CASSTYTEAFF. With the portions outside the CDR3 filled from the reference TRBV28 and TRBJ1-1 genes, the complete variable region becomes DVKVTQSSRYLVKRTGEKVFLECVQDMDHENMFWYRQDPGLGLRLIYFSYDVKMKEKGDIPEGYSVSREKKERFSLILESASTNQTSMYLCASSTYTEAFFGQGTRLTVV.